A single sample gave rise to the 26 T cell receptor beta chains below, sequenced in a study of Ad26.COV2.S vaccination and SARS-CoV-2 variants. Clones were sequenced by immunoSEQ multiplex PCR, and TCRdb holds only the in-frame ones, with some missing. The table has fewer than 400,000 clones, around four fifths seen once. Treatment of the sample: some 19 received Ad26.COV2.S at low or high dose, single or two shots; roughly five received placebo; per-sample allocation not given. Day 63 after the first vaccine or placebo injection was the time point for sampling. The specimen comprised peripheral blood, sampled in a trial of Ad26.COV2.S vaccine versus placebo. These receptors originate from a person between 18 and 59 years old who received the Ad26.COV2.S COVID-19 vaccine or a placebo.

V usage is TRBV6-1 and J usage is TRBJ2-5; tentative D call: TRBD1 (6 bases). The length of the CDR3 is 13 residues. CDR1 and CDR2 from the germline V gene are MNHNS and SASEGT. Trimming removed 2 bases from V and 4 bases from J, with 8 bases in between. CDR3: CASSELRGETQYF. CDR3 coding DNA: TGTGCCAGCAGTGAACTCAGGGGAGAGACCCAGTACTTC.

The chain has TRBV7-2 and TRBJ1-2, with 7 bases fitting TRBD1. V gave up 4 bases and J gave up 4 bases; unmatched junction bases: 9. The CDR3 runs 15 residues. Germline V lookup: CDR1 SGHTA, CDR2 FQGNSA. The CDR3 DNA is TGTGCCAGCAGCTCAGGGGGGGCTCAGGGCTATGGCTACACCTTC. Residues: CASSSGGAQGYGYTF.

The chain employs TRBV29-1 and TRBJ1-1, with no clear D. Germline loops: CDR1 SQVTM, CDR2 ANQGSEA. V lost 5 bases and J lost 0, with 10 bases in between. CDR3 size: 13 residues. CDR3 sequence: CSVLDQMNTEAFF. CDR3 in DNA: TGCAGCGTTTTGGACCAAATGAACACTGAAGCTTTCTTT.

V gene TRBV2 combines with J gene TRBJ2-2; perhaps TRBD1 as D (6 bases). Looked up from germline, CDR1 is SNHLY and CDR2 is FYNNEI. The CDR3 loop spans 13 amino acids. The V end was cut by 7 bases, the J end by 7 bases, with 13 bases between. In DNA form, the CDR3 reads TGTGCCAGCAAGGACAGCTTGGGCGGGGAGCTGTTTTTT. Its translation is CASKDSLGGELFF.

The chain uses TRBV5-1 and TRBJ2-3; D gene ambiguous. This CDR3 comprises 14 residues. Trimming left V 4 bases short and J 3 bases short, with 12 bases between. Per germline, CDR1 SGHRS and CDR2 YFSETQ. The CDR3 DNA reads TGCGCCAGCAGCCCCGCGCTTGGAACAGATACGCAGTATTTT. Translated: CASSPALGTDTQYF.

This chain connects TRBV7-9 to TRBJ1-2; TRBD1 aligns across 9 bases. The length of the CDR3 is 13 residues. CDR1 is SEHNR, CDR2 FQNEAQ, per germline (reference sequence). The ends lost 5 bases at V and 8 bases at J; junction bases unmatched: 6. The CDR3 bases are TGTGCCAGCAGCCCACAGGGGGCCGAGGGCTACACCTTC. Its protein product is CASSPQGAEGYTF. The variable domain in full, with the rest retrieved from reference TRBV7-9 and TRBJ1-2, is DTGVSQNPRHKITKRGQNVTFRCDPISEHNRLYWYRQTLGQGPEFLTYFQNEAQLEKSRLLSDRFSAERPKGSFSTLEIQRTEQGDSAMYLCASSPQGAEGYTFGSGTRLTVV.

This chain joins TRBV19 and TRBJ2-2, with D unresolved. Between the trimmed V and J ends, which lost 5 bases and 2 bases, there was a span of 6 bases. Germline loops: CDR1 LNHDA, CDR2 SQIVND (reference sequence). This CDR3 region has 13 residues. Here the CDR3 reads CASSGGNTGELFF. CDR3 nucleotide sequence: TGTGCCAGTAGTGGCGGAAACACCGGGGAGCTGTTTTTT.

This clone was seen only once. The chain joins TRBV15 to TRBJ2-2; 7 nucleotides match TRBD2. The CDR3 sequence is 15 residues long. The V and J ends lost 3 bases and 6 bases, in that order; junction bases with no gene match: 7. CDR1 is LNHNV, CDR2 YYDKDF, per germline (reference sequence). The DNA for the CDR3 is TGTGCCACCAGCAGGGGGGAGGGGTTGGCCGGGGAGCTGTTTTTT. Encoded protein: CATSRGEGLAGELFF. The whole variable domain, remainder taken from reference TRBV15 and TRBJ2-2, is DAMVIQNPRYQVTQFGKPVTLSCSQTLNHNVMYWYQQKSSQAPKLLFHYYDKDFNNEADTPDNFQSRRPNTSFCFLDIRSPGLGDTAMYLCATSRGEGLAGELFFGEGSRLTVL.

This chain connects TRBV2 to TRBJ1-6, with TRBD1 identical over 10 bases. After removal of 7 bases from V and 7 bases from J, the junction contained 7 bases not matched to a gene. The CDR3 has 15 amino acids. Germline V lookup: CDR1 SNHLY, CDR2 FYNNEI. CDR3 sequence reads: CASNNGQGVNSPLHF. Written as DNA, the CDR3 is TGTGCCAGCAACAATGGACAGGGGGTGAATTCACCCCTCCACTTT.

The chain combines TRBV3-1 (or the pseudogene TRBV3-2) with TRBJ2-5; TRBD2 aligns across 8 bases. This CDR3 region has 15 residues. Germline V gives CDR1 LGHDT, CDR2 YNNKEL (reference sequence). With V trimmed by 2 bases and J by 1 base, 3 bases remained unmatched. CDR3 DNA: TGTGCCAGCAGCCAAAGCGGGGGCCTCCAAGAGACCCAGTACTTC. Its translation is CASSQSGGLQETQYF.

The gene calls are TRBV5-1 and TRBJ1-5; D is uncertain. Trimming left V 4 bases short and J 2 bases short, with 10 bases between. The CDR3 is 14 residues long. CDR1 is SGHRS, CDR2 YFSETQ, per germline. As DNA, the CDR3 is TGCGCCAGCAGCCCCGGTGACGGCAATCAGCCCCAGCATTTT. The encoded protein is CASSPGDGNQPQHF.

This clone was counted once. The genes are TRBV28 and TRBJ1-1, with 7 bases that match TRBD1. The CDR3 extends over 12 amino acids. Germline CDR1 reads MDHEN; CDR2 reads SYDVKM. V gave up 4 bases and J gave up 8 bases; unmatched junction bases: 4. CDR3 residues: CASSSMTGEAFF. The CDR3 nucleotides read TGTGCCAGCAGTTCGATGACAGGGGAAGCTTTCTTT. The full variable domain, completed using reference TRBV28 and TRBJ1-1, is DVKVTQSSRYLVKRTGEKVFLECVQDMDHENMFWYRQDPGLGLRLIYFSYDVKMKEKGDIPEGYSVSREKKERFSLILESASTNQTSMYLCASSSMTGEAFFGQGTRLTVV.

This rearrangement joins TRBV3-1 (or the pseudogene TRBV3-2) to TRBJ2-3, with unresolved D. This CDR3 spans 13 amino acids. V lost 6 bases and J 3 bases, leaving 10 bases between the germline ends. The germline V gene has CDR1 LGHDT and CDR2 YNNKEL (reference sequence). The CDR3 reads CASRQIATDTQYF. The CDR3 nucleotides are TGTGCCAGCAGGCAGATAGCAACAGATACGCAGTATTTT.

CDR3 coding DNA: TGTGCCAGCAGCCAGGGGACTTTAGGGACTGAAGCTTTCTTT. This encodes CASSQGTLGTEAFF. V gene TRBV7-2 combines with J gene TRBJ1-1; D is perhaps TRBD1 (6 bases). This CDR3 spans 14 amino acids. The germline V gene encodes CDR1 SGHTA and CDR2 FQGNSA. V shed 5 bases and J shed 5 bases, with 15 bases lying between them. The full variable domain, with the rest looked up from reference TRBV7-2 and TRBJ1-1, is GAGVSQSPSNKVTEKGKDVELRCDPISGHTALYWYRQSLGQGLEFLIYFQGNSAPDKSGLPSDRFSAERTGGSVSTLTIQRTQQEDSAVYLCASSQGTLGTEAFFGQGTRLTVV.

V gene TRBV27 combines with J gene TRBJ2-7; D is perhaps TRBD1 (6 bases). Trimming cost V 3 bases and J 3 bases, with 9 bases left between them. The CDR3 consists of 13 residues. CDR1 and CDR2 from the germline V gene are MNHEY and SMNVEV (reference sequence). CDR3 loop: CASSFGQFYEQYF. The CDR3 nucleotides read TGTGCCAGCAGTTTCGGACAGTTCTACGAGCAGTACTTC.

The chain recombines TRBV7-9 with TRBJ1-2, with 8 bases matching TRBD1. After removal of 3 bases from V and 8 bases from J, the junction contained 5 bases not matched to a gene. Germline V gene lookup returns CDR1 SEHNR and CDR2 FQNEAQ (reference sequence). The CDR3 totals 13 residues. This CDR3 reads CASSLDRVGGYTF. DNA of the CDR3: TGTGCCAGCAGCTTGGACAGGGTGGGAGGCTACACCTTC.

The chain employs TRBV11-2 and TRBJ2-7, with D hard to call. This CDR3 is built from 14 residues. The ends were cut back, 3 bases at V and 0 bases at J, with 9 bases in the middle. Germline V CDR1 and CDR2: SGHAT, FQNNGV. The CDR3 nucleotides read TGTGCCAGCAGCTTCGACGTCAACTCCTACGAGCAGTACTTC. It specifies CASSFDVNSYEQYF.

The rearrangement uses TRBV27 and TRBJ2-5; the D gene could be TRBD1 or TRBD2 (5 bases each). The V gene lost 3 bases and the J gene lost 3 bases, with 14 bases spanning the gap. The CDR3 extends over 15 amino acids. Germline V lookup: CDR1 MNHEY, CDR2 SMNVEV (reference sequence). For the CDR3, the DNA is TGTGCCAGCAGTTTTTGGGGGACCGCCGAAGAGACCCAGTACTTC. Translated, it gives CASSFWGTAEETQYF.

The chain uses TRBV5-5 and TRBJ2-1, with D possibly being TRBD1 (6 bases). Germline assignment: CDR1 SGHKS and CDR2 YYEKEE (reference sequence). This CDR3 region has 15 residues. V shed 4 bases and J shed 2 bases, with 13 bases lying between them. CDR3 coding DNA: TGTGCCAGCAGCGTACAGGGTGTGGCCTACAATGAGCAGTTCTTC. Its protein product is CASSVQGVAYNEQFF.

The V gene is TRBV20-1, the J gene TRBJ1-5, with a weak D call TRBD1 (5 bases). Trimming left V 3 bases short and J 4 bases short, with 16 bases between. CDR1 DFQATT and CDR2 SNEGSKA come from the germline V gene (reference sequence). The CDR3 runs 15 residues. CDR3 DNA: TGCAGTGCTAGTATCGGGGTGACAGCGAATCAGCCCCAGCATTTT. Residues: CSASIGVTANQPQHF.

J is TRBJ1-1 and V is TRBV6-5; D not resolved. Germline CDR1 MNHEY, CDR2 SVGAGI. The CDR3 spans 15 residues. Between the trimmed V and J ends, which lost 5 bases and 0 bases, there was a span of 13 bases. This CDR3 is CASSREGGLNTEAFF. CDR3 sequence (DNA): TGTGCCAGCAGTCGCGAGGGAGGGCTGAACACTGAAGCTTTCTTT.

The chain couples TRBV7-3 to TRBJ2-7; D may be TRBD2 (6 bases). V lost 4 bases and J lost 5, with 18 bases in between. The CDR3 contains 15 residues. Germline values: CDR1 SGHTA, CDR2 FQGTGA. In DNA, the CDR3 is TGTGCCAGCAGCTATGGGAGCTCGGGGGTGGACGAGCAGTACTTC. Its protein product is CASSYGSSGVDEQYF.

J is TRBJ2-5 and V is TRBV28; no clear D gene. Between the trimmed V and J ends, which lost 4 bases and 0 bases, there was a span of 6 bases. The CDR3 consists of 13 residues. The germline gives CDR1 MDHEN, CDR2 SYDVKM. The CDR3 loop reads CASSSINQETQYF. The CDR3 DNA is TGTGCCAGCAGTTCAATAAACCAAGAGACCCAGTACTTC.

This rearrangement joins TRBV9 to TRBJ1-1; D not certain. V was clipped by 2 bases and J by 0 bases, with 8 bases between them. CDR3 size: 14 residues. Germline assignment: CDR1 SGDLS and CDR2 YYNGEE. CDR3 residues: CASSVGSVNTEAFF. The CDR3 bases are TGTGCCAGCAGCGTTGGGTCCGTGAACACTGAAGCTTTCTTT.

The genes are TRBV7-9 and TRBJ1-2; a weak D match, TRBD1 (6 bases). The V and J ends lost 5 bases and 5 bases respectively, with 12 bases between them. This CDR3 contains 13 residues. The germline V gene encodes CDR1 SEHNR and CDR2 FQNEAQ (reference sequence). In DNA form, the CDR3 reads TGTGCCAGCAGCCCAGGACAGCAATATGGCTACACCTTC. Translated: CASSPGQQYGYTF.

Worth noting for this clone: The same CDR3 also results from other DNA sequences found in this sample. V gene TRBV28 combines with J gene TRBJ1-1; D is undetermined. V was clipped by 1 base and J by 11 bases, with 11 bases between them. The CDR3 contains 12 residues. Germline V gene data show CDR1 as MDHEN and CDR2 as SYDVKM. This CDR3 is CASSLSRGRAFF. For the CDR3, the DNA is TGTGCCAGCAGTTTATCCCGCGGCCGGGCTTTCTTT. Based on the CDR3 plus reference TRBV28 and TRBJ1-1, the full variable domain is DVKVTQSSRYLVKRTGEKVFLECVQDMDHENMFWYRQDPGLGLRLIYFSYDVKMKEKGDIPEGYSVSREKKERFSLILESASTNQTSMYLCASSLSRGRAFFGQGTRLTVV.